A single T cell receptor (beta chain) is shown here with its context. Study processing details: Estimation of nucleated cell counts was performed using reference gene primer amplification. TCRdb's copy holds only in-frame clones and misses some; the assay was immunoSEQ multiplex PCR. The D gene and trimming were derived from the DNA, and the V and J assignments and clone size from that table. Here the sample spans 180,000 or so clones, roughly 86% being singletons. V shed 4 bases and J shed 6 bases, with 8 bases lying between them. The CDR3 sequence is 11 residues long. Germline CDR1 reads SQVTM; CDR2 reads ANQGSEA. The data belong to a study of blood T cell repertoires in COVID-19. Study at large: Acute-phase and convalescent COVID-19 samples originated in the United States, Italy and Spain. T cells, B-cell-depleted T cells, or PBMCs provided the cDNA or gDNA that served as material.

The TCR sequence derives from a man in his late teens or twenties with acute or convalescent COVID-19. The sequenced sample was peripheral blood. The chain is built from TRBV29-1 and TRBJ2-3; a possible D gene is TRBD1 (5 bases). The CDR3, as DNA: TGCAGCGTTGCCAGACAGGATACGCAGTATTTT. This codes for CSVARQDTQYF.